The 25 T cell receptor beta chains listed next were all sequenced from one sample in a study of T cell repertoires in aging, cancer and after chemotherapy. Peripheral blood genomic DNA, not sorted cells or RNA, was the template. Rearranged V-D-J TRB sequences were amplified with a mixed TRB-A/B primer pool. In TCRdb, the multiplex PCR reads were re-called with MiXCR into one record per CDR3 protein. The profile covers thousands of distinct CDR3 sequences, with roughly 25% appearing a single time and roughly a sixth taken by the ten largest. Sequencing was done on a sample of blood. The receptors come from a human donor in good health.

This clonotype is labeled medium-sized. V is TRBV6-1 and J is TRBJ2-7; maybe TRBD2 (5 bases). The V gene lost 7 bases and the J gene lost 2 bases, with 21 bases spanning the gap. Germline CDR1 and CDR2: MNHNS and SASEGT. The CDR3 length is 16 residues. The CDR3 spells CASTFTGWGTPYEQYF. In DNA, the CDR3 is TGTGCCAGCACCTTCACGGGGTGGGGAACCCCCTACGAGCAGTACTTC.

By frequency in the sample, this clonotype is medium-sized (0.01 to 0.1%). In DNA, the CDR3 is TGTGCCAGCAGCTTGGCGGGGAGCTCTGGAAACACCATATATTTT. Residues: CASSLAGSSGNTIYF. This chain joins TRBV5-5 and TRBJ1-3; the D is unclear. Germline assignment: CDR1 SGHKS and CDR2 YYEKEE (reference sequence). This CDR3 contains 15 residues. Trimming removed 0 bases at V and 0 bases at J, with 7 bases between.

V usage is TRBV7-9 and J usage is TRBJ1-6; 7 nucleotides line up with TRBD1. After removal of 0 bases from V and 4 bases from J, the junction contained 0 bases not matched to a gene. Germline-derived CDR1 and CDR2 are SEHNR and FQNEAQ (reference sequence). The CDR3 runs 15 residues. Written as DNA, the CDR3 is TGTGCCAGCAGCTTAGCGACAGGGTATAATTCACCCCTCCACTTT. Translating it yields CASSLATGYNSPLHF.

The CDR3 DNA follows: TGTGCCAGCAGTTCTCAGGGATCTGGAAACACCATATATTTT. Residues: CASSSQGSGNTIYF. V is TRBV12-3 or TRBV12-4 and J is TRBJ1-3, with D perhaps TRBD1 (5 bases). V dropped 4 bases and J dropped 1 base, with 8 bases sitting between them. The CDR3 sequence is 14 residues long.

V usage is TRBV5-1 and J usage is TRBJ2-7, with D perhaps TRBD1 (5 bases). CDR3 size: 16 residues. V was pared by 0 bases and J by 4 bases, with 17 bases between. Germline V gene lookup returns CDR1 SGHRS and CDR2 YFSETQ. The CDR3 DNA follows: TGCGCCAGCAGCTTGGGCGGCAGGGTGGAAGCTTACGAGCAGTACTTC. It codes for CASSLGGRVEAYEQYF.

V usage is TRBV12-3 or TRBV12-4 and J usage is TRBJ1-5; D remains ambiguous. The CDR3 covers 15 residues. Trimming stripped 8 bases from V and 2 bases from J, with 16 bases between. The chain's CDR3 is CASWAGFGGNQPQHF. DNA of the CDR3: TGTGCCAGCTGGGCGGGATTTGGAGGCAATCAGCCCCAGCATTTT.

This clonotype is labeled as medium-sized. This chain joins TRBV19 and TRBJ2-7; 8 nucleotides match TRBD1. CDR1 is LNHDA, CDR2 SQIVND, per germline (reference sequence). This CDR3 is 15 amino acids long. V lost 1 base to trimming and J lost 4 bases; unmatched junction nucleotides: 6. This CDR3 reads CASSIVGTGEYEQYF. As DNA, the CDR3 is TGTGCCAGTAGTATAGTGGGGACAGGCGAATACGAGCAGTACTTC. Supplemented by reference TRBV19 and TRBJ2-7, the full variable domain reads DGGITQSPKYLFRKEGQNVTLSCEQNLNHDAMYWYRQDPGQGLRLIYYSQIVNDFQKGDIAEGYSVSREKKESFPLTVTSAQKNPTAFYLCASSIVGTGEYEQYFGPGTRLTVT.

There are a few counts of this clonotype. V gene TRBV5-1 combines with J gene TRBJ2-1; 11 bases align to TRBD2. Per the germline V gene, CDR1 is SGHRS and CDR2 is YFSETQ. The CDR3 covers 16 residues. The trim removed 0 bases at V and 4 bases at J, leaving 3 bases unmatched. CDR3 loop: CASSLGGLAEYNEQFF. CDR3 nucleotides: TGCGCCAGCAGCTTGGGGGGACTAGCGGAATACAATGAGCAGTTCTTC.

The V and J genes are TRBV12-3 or TRBV12-4 and TRBJ2-5, with D maybe TRBD1 (6 bases). The CDR3 sequence is 14 residues long. The V gene lost 5 bases and the J gene lost 5 bases, with 15 bases spanning the gap. CDR3 DNA: TGTGCCAGCAGTGCCTCAGGGGTGCGGGAGACCCAGTACTTC. Translating it yields CASSASGVRETQYF.

Within the sample, this clonotype is medium-sized (0.01 to 0.1%). The rearrangement links TRBV18 to TRBJ2-6; D gene uncertain. The V end lost 6 bases, the J end lost 0 bases, and 12 bases lay between the germline ends. Germline loops: CDR1 KGHSH, CDR2 LQKENI. The CDR3 contains 16 residues. CDR3 nucleotide sequence: TGTGCCAGCTCCAGTCAGCTGAACTCTGGGGCCAACGTCCTGACTTTC. Translating it yields CASSSQLNSGANVLTF.

This clonotype is medium-sized (0.01 to 0.1%) within its sample. This rearrangement joins TRBV6-6 to TRBJ2-1, with 8 bases matching TRBD2. Trimming at V came to 6 bases and at J to 8 bases, leaving 9 bases not matched to a gene. Germline CDR1 MNHNY, CDR2 SVGAGI (reference sequence). The CDR3 is 14 residues long. The CDR3 DNA reads TGTGCCAGCAGAACAACCGGGCGGGGGGATGAGCAGTTCTTC. Protein product: CASRTTGRGDEQFF.

This clonotype has more than one count but fewer than ten. The J gene is TRBJ2-3, the V gene TRBV5-1; D perhaps matches TRBD1 (6 bases). V lost 0 bases and J lost 2, with 10 bases in between. The CDR3 length is 15 residues. CDR1 is SGHRS, CDR2 YFSETQ, per germline. CDR3 DNA sequence: TGCGCCAGCAGCTTGGCGGCAGGGGACACAGATACGCAGTATTTT. It is translated as CASSLAAGDTDTQYF. The whole variable domain, remainder taken from reference TRBV5-1 and TRBJ2-3, is KAGVTQTPRYLIKTRGQQVTLSCSPISGHRSVSWYQQTPGQGLQFLFEYFSETQRNKGNFPGRFSGRQFSNSRSEMNVSTLELGDSALYLCASSLAAGDTDTQYFGPGTRLTVL.

By frequency in the sample, this clonotype is medium-sized. The V and J genes are TRBV19 and TRBJ1-2; maybe TRBD1 (6 bases). The germline CDR1 and CDR2 sequences are LNHDA and SQIVND (reference sequence). The V gene lost 8 bases and the J gene lost 2 bases, with 18 bases spanning the gap. This CDR3 contains 15 residues. CDR3 loop: CASASPGGANYGYTF. CDR3 DNA: TGTGCCAGTGCATCCCCGGGGGGCGCAAACTATGGCTACACCTTC.

By share, this clonotype counts as medium-sized (0.01 to 0.1%). The chain links TRBV6-4 to TRBJ1-5; no clear D gene. Trimming removed 3 bases from V and 7 bases from J, with 10 bases in between. This CDR3 has 13 amino acids. CDR1 is MRHNA, CDR2 SNTAGT, per germline. The CDR3 here is CASSEQRGQPQHF. The DNA for the CDR3 is TGTGCCAGCAGTGAACAGCGGGGACAGCCCCAGCATTTT.

The CDR3 loop is CASSQQGVGQPQHF. The DNA of the CDR3 is TGTGCCAGCAGTCAACAGGGGGTAGGTCAGCCCCAGCATTTT. The V and J genes are TRBV28 and TRBJ1-5; 8 bases match TRBD1. CDR1 and CDR2 from the germline V gene are MDHEN and SYDVKM. J lost 6 bases, V lost 5 bases, and 6 bases had no gene match. The CDR3 contains 14 residues.

In its sample, this clonotype is medium-sized. This chain joins TRBV18 and TRBJ2-1; 11 nucleotides match TRBD2. CDR3 length equals 15 residues. Germline V CDR1 and CDR2: KGHSH, LQKENI. V lost 2 bases to trimming and J lost 7 bases; unmatched junction nucleotides: 4. CDR3 bases: TGTGCCAGCTCACCAACTAGCGGGGGACGAAATGAGCAGTTCTTC. It codes for CASSPTSGGRNEQFF.

In its sample, this clonotype is medium-sized (0.01 to 0.1%). The rearrangement uses TRBV6-5 and TRBJ2-3, with D possibly matching TRBD2 (5 bases). Per the germline V gene, CDR1 is MNHEY and CDR2 is SVGAGI. The CDR3 consists of 15 residues. V lost 4 bases to trimming and J lost 6 bases, with 17 bases between them. CDR3 residues: CASSFLDGDRDTQYF. Here the CDR3 DNA reads TGTGCCAGCAGTTTCCTGGACGGGGATCGGGATACGCAGTATTTT.

In its sample, this clonotype was seen a few times. The V and J genes are TRBV6-1 and TRBJ1-2; D gene unclear. Deletions cut 4 bases from V and 4 bases from J, with 10 bases between. CDR3 length equals 13 residues. The germline V gene encodes CDR1 MNHNS and CDR2 SASEGT. The CDR3 bases are TGTGCCAGCAGTGCCCCGGACGTCTATGGCTACACCTTC. It specifies CASSAPDVYGYTF.

The chain links TRBV19 to TRBJ2-1; TRBD2 aligns across 12 bases. Germline CDR1 is LNHDA and CDR2 is SQIVND (reference sequence). V lost 5 bases to trimming and J lost 6 bases; unmatched junction nucleotides: 11. The CDR3 totals 17 residues. The CDR3 nucleotides read TGTGCCAGTAGTGTTGCTAGCGGGAGGGAATGTCGCAATGAGCAGTTCTTC. This gives the protein CASSVASGRECRNEQFF.

This clonotype qualifies as medium-sized. The CDR3: CAISDFRDRHYEQYF. The CDR3, as DNA: TGTGCCATCAGTGACTTCCGGGACAGGCACTACGAGCAGTACTTC. J is TRBJ2-7 and V is TRBV10-3; 8 positions match TRBD1. After removal of 3 bases from V and 3 bases from J, the junction contained 7 bases not matched to a gene. There are 15 residues in the CDR3. CDR1 and CDR2 from the germline V gene are ENHRY and SYGVKD.

The chain joins TRBV6-2 or TRBV6-3 to TRBJ2-1; D perhaps matches TRBD2 (6 bases). This CDR3 comprises 14 residues. The V end lost 6 bases, the J end lost 6 bases, and 15 bases lay between the germline ends. CDR1 is MNHEY and CDR2 is SVGEGT in the germline V gene. The CDR3, as DNA: TGTGCCAGCAGCCCGGGACTCCTGTCCAATGAGCAGTTCTTC. Its protein product is CASSPGLLSNEQFF.

Sample share makes this clonotype medium-sized. The chain has TRBV6-6 and TRBJ2-7, with 7 bases matching TRBD1. The CDR3 totals 15 residues. V shed 4 bases, J shed 3 bases, and the junction held 9 bases outside the gene matches. Germline-derived CDR1 and CDR2 are MNHNY and SVGAGI (reference sequence). The CDR3 loop reads CASSLPGQSYYEQYF. The CDR3 region has the DNA TGTGCCAGCAGTTTACCGGGACAGAGCTACTACGAGCAGTACTTC.

This clonotype occurred a few times. The V and J genes are TRBV6-5 and TRBJ1-5; TRBD1 aligns across 9 bases. CDR1 and CDR2 (germline): MNHEY, SVGAGI. The CDR3 runs 16 residues. V lost 6 bases to trimming and J lost 6 bases; unmatched junction nucleotides: 12. DNA for the CDR3: TGTGCCAGCAGCGCCTACTCCGGGACAGGGACTCAGCCCCAGCATTTT. Amino acids: CASSAYSGTGTQPQHF.

The chain employs TRBV28 and TRBJ1-5, with D perhaps matching TRBD1 (6 bases). V was trimmed by 6 bases and J by 7 bases, leaving 19 bases between them. The germline gives CDR1 MDHEN, CDR2 SYDVKM. CDR3 length: 15 residues. CDR3 bases: TGTGCCAGCAGCCCCTGGGGGGCGGGAGGCCAGCCCCAGCATTTT. Translation: CASSPWGAGGQPQHF.

This clonotype was picked up a small number of times. The chain has TRBV12-3 or TRBV12-4 and TRBJ2-5; D is uncertain. The CDR3 totals 13 residues. V gave up 6 bases and J gave up 5 bases, with 13 bases separating them. For the CDR3, the DNA is TGTGCCAGCAGCCTGCGCGGTCGGGAGACCCAGTACTTC. Its translation: CASSLRGRETQYF.